These T cell receptor beta chains were read from a single sample in a study of blood T cell repertoires in COVID-19. The assay was immunoSEQ multiplex PCR, and TCRdb's table has in-frame clones only and misses some. The sample includes about 210,000 clones, 80% of them seen just once. Sequenced sample: peripheral blood. These TCRs come from a woman in her 70s with acute or convalescent COVID-19. Both conserved end residues are part of each CDR3. The D gene is left open where the match is weak. Size tells how often a clone was seen (once, few, many) or the class of an expanded clone, and some rows leave it out.

v_gene	d_gene	len	abundance	j_gene	CDR3nt	CDR3aa
TRBV5-1	TRBD1	16	.	TRBJ1-5	TGCGCCAGCAGCCCAACCGGGACAGGGCCCAATCAGCCCCAGCATTTT	CASSPTGTGPNQPQHF
TRBV9	TRBD1	15	.	TRBJ2-7	TGTGCCAGCAGCGTGACAACAGGGGATTACTACGAGCAGTACTTC	CASSVTTGDYYEQYF
TRBV6-5	.	13	few	TRBJ1-3	TGTGCCAGCAGCAGGGGCCCCGGAAACACCATATATTTT	CASSRGPGNTIYF
TRBV19	TRBD2	13	.	TRBJ2-5	TGTGCCAGTAGTACTGCGGGGGTAGAGACCCAGTACTTC	CASSTAGVETQYF
TRBV5-1	.	15	.	TRBJ1-5	TGCGCCAGCAGCTTGGACGGGGATAGCAATCAGCCCCAGCATTTT	CASSLDGDSNQPQHF
TRBV7-2	TRBD2	15	.	TRBJ2-3	TGTGCCAGCAGCTTAGGACTAGCAGTCACAGATACGCAGTATTTT	CASSLGLAVTDTQYF
TRBV11-2	TRBD2	15	.	TRBJ2-3	TGTGCCAGCAGCTTGGGGGGACTAGTTAGCGATACGCAGTATTTT	CASSLGGLVSDTQYF
TRBV5-5	.	14	.	TRBJ2-5	TGTGCCAGCAGCTTGCAGGGGCAGTCAGAGACCCAGTACTTC	CASSLQGQSETQYF
TRBV5-1	.	15	.	TRBJ2-3	TGCGCCAGCAGCTTGGGAGGGGGAAGGGTAGATACGCAGTATTTT	CASSLGGGRVDTQYF
TRBV18	.	13	.	TRBJ2-3	TGTGCCAGCTCACCAGGGCCGCGTGATACGCAGTATTTT	CASSPGPRDTQYF
TRBV7-2	TRBD1	14	.	TRBJ2-7	TGTGCCAGCAGACCCGGGACAGGGAAGGCCGAGCAGTACTTC	CASRPGTGKAEQYF
TRBV5-1	TRBD2	14	.	TRBJ2-3	TGCGCCAGCAACCCAGCGGGATTTACAGATACGCAGTATTTT	CASNPAGFTDTQYF
TRBV2	TRBD2	18	once	TRBJ2-7	TGTGCCAGCAGTGAATGGACTAGCGGGGGGGCGAGCTCCTACGAGCAGTACTTC	CASSEWTSGGASSYEQYF
TRBV25-1	.	13	.	TRBJ2-5	TGTGCCAGCACCAGGGGAGGGCAAGAGACCCAGTACTTC	CASTRGGQETQYF
TRBV6-2/TRBV6-3	.	16	.	TRBJ2-3	TGTGCCAGCAGTTCCCCTGGAGAGGGAGGCACAGATACGCAGTATTTT	CASSSPGEGGTDTQYF